Listed below are T cell receptor beta chains from one sample, sequenced in a study of regulatory T cells in long-lasting Graves disease. Via MiXCR, TCRdb re-called the multiplex PCR reads, giving one row per CDR3 protein. Of hundreds of thousands of distinct CDR3 sequences in the sample, 16% were seen once. The sample also formed part of further work on T cells in Graves' hyperthyroidism and ophthalmopathy.

This sample comprised peripheral blood mononuclear cells (PBMCs), obtained at new diagnosis, from a patient treated with antithyroid drugs. Source of these receptors: a woman aged 35-65 years with Graves disease. Each CDR3 is given with its conserved first and last residue.

V	J	length	CDR3
TRBV28	TRBJ2-1	18	CASSFPPTTAAPYNEQFF
TRBV30	TRBJ1-6	13	CAWTGQDNSPLHF
TRBV5-1	TRBJ1-1	12	CASSPGRHEAFF
TRBV29-1	TRBJ1-1	15	CSLTRARVGSTEAFF
TRBV20-1	TRBJ2-5	13	CSASPRVQETQYF
TRBV5-1	TRBJ2-7	14	CASSLDIQSYEQYF
TRBV5-1	TRBJ2-3	14	CASSLAGGTDTQYF
TRBV5-5	TRBJ1-1	13	CASSLPGRIEAFF
TRBV7-9	TRBJ1-2	15	CASSRSTGGVDGYTF
TRBV19	TRBJ2-7	14	CASKPTRSSYEQYF
TRBV11-2	TRBJ1-1	12	CASIHLGTEAFF
TRBV6-1	TRBJ1-2	15	CASSDLQGQGNGYTF
TRBV20-1	TRBJ2-7	12	CSAYRDNYEQYF
TRBV5-5	TRBJ2-5	13	CASSLGCGGTQYF
TRBV4-1	TRBJ2-1	14	CASSLGTGNREQFF
TRBV12-3/TRBV12-4	TRBJ1-2	16	CASTSRQGRSLGGYTF
TRBV20-1	TRBJ2-1	14	CSAREGFGYNEQFF